These 13 T cell receptor beta chains share one sample of origin, sequenced in a study of CD8+ T cells in alopecia areata. Noted treatment: oral pan-JAK inhibitor, 5-10 mg twice daily. The authors extracted RNA and reverse transcribed it into cDNA as the sequencing template. The repertoire was sequenced with immunoSEQ multiplex PCR; TCRdb's copy has only in-frame clones and lacks some. The data hold 180,000 or so clones, with 51% observed a single time. The sample was CD8+ T cells sorted from blood, taken around week 53, from a patient treated with tofacitinib. These receptors came from a human donor with alopecia areata.

This clone was counted only a few times. This sequence joins TRBV21-1 and TRBJ1-1. TRBV21-1 is assigned pseudogene status. CDR3 length equals 13 residues. The CDR3 bases are TGTGCCAGCGTTGGAGTTGTCAACACTGAAGCTTTCTTT. This codes for CASVGVVNTEAFF.

This clone was counted between two and nine times. The J gene is TRBJ1-1, the V gene TRBV30; D unclear. V was shortened by 2 bases and J by 4 bases, with 8 bases between the two germline ends. The CDR3 spans 12 residues. CDR1 is GTSNPN, CDR2 SVGIG, per germline (reference sequence). In DNA, the CDR3 is TGTGCCTGGAGTTATGGGCGCACTGAAGCTTTCTTT. Translation: CAWSYGRTEAFF.

Only a few counts were recorded for this clone. V is TRBV19 and J is TRBJ1-1; TRBD1 might be the D (5 bases). CDR3 length: 14 residues. V lost 4 bases and J 0 bases, leaving 9 bases between the germline ends. Germline V CDR1 and CDR2: LNHDA, SQIVND (reference sequence). CDR3 loop: CASSSGQMNTEAFF. DNA of the CDR3: TGTGCCAGTAGTAGTGGACAAATGAACACTGAAGCTTTCTTT.

This clone was seen more than once but under ten times. The chain is built from TRBV13 and TRBJ1-4; D is ambiguous. CDR1 is PRHDT, CDR2 FYEKMQ, per germline (reference sequence). V was clipped by 1 base and J by 5 bases, with 5 bases between them. This CDR3 is 13 amino acids long. The CDR3 loop reads CASSLALNEKLFF. The CDR3 DNA reads TGTGCCAGCAGCTTAGCCCTGAATGAAAAACTGTTTTTT.

The gene calls are TRBV4-3 and TRBJ2-5; TRBD2 matches 9 bases. CDR1 is LGHNA and CDR2 is YSLEER in the germline V gene. The CDR3 is 16 amino acids. With 0 bases clipped from V and 5 bases from J, the junction kept 7 bases outside the gene matches. CDR3 region: CASSQEGGGAFETQYF. CDR3 coding DNA: TGCGCCAGCAGCCAAGAAGGCGGGGGGGCCTTTGAGACCCAGTACTTC.

The chain couples TRBV9 to TRBJ2-1, with TRBD1 matching over 8 bases. The V and J ends lost 0 bases and 0 bases, in that order; junction bases with no gene match: 8. This CDR3 has 18 amino acids. The V gene's germline CDR1 is SGDLS and CDR2 YYNGEE. The CDR3 DNA reads TGTGCCAGCAGCGTAGGGACAGGGATTCCGAGCTCCTACAATGAGCAGTTCTTC. It yields the protein CASSVGTGIPSSYNEQFF.

The rearrangement links TRBV30 to TRBJ2-3, with 8 bases matching TRBD2. Trimming at V came to 5 bases and at J to 4 bases, leaving 2 bases not matched to a gene. The germline V gene encodes CDR1 GTSNPN and CDR2 SVGIG (reference sequence). The CDR3 extends over 12 amino acids. The CDR3 here is CAWAGGADTQYF. The CDR3 DNA reads as TGTGCCTGGGCCGGGGGGGCAGATACGCAGTATTTT.

The chain carries TRBV4-2 and TRBJ2-5, with 11 bases matching TRBD2. V lost 4 bases, J lost 4 bases, and 14 bases stayed unmatched. Germline values: CDR1 LGHNA, CDR2 YNFKEQ. The CDR3 runs to 18 residues. CDR3 sequence: CASSPTSYNLAGGETQYF. In nucleotides, the CDR3 is TGTGCCAGCAGCCCGACGTCCTACAACCTAGCGGGGGGAGAGACCCAGTACTTC.

The CDR3 here is CASSFNQGNYGYTF. CDR3 DNA: TGTGCCAGCAGCTTTAACCAGGGGAACTATGGCTACACCTTC. The chain has TRBV5-4 and TRBJ1-2, with a weak D call TRBD1 (6 bases). Germline V gives CDR1 SGHNT, CDR2 YYREEE (reference sequence). V was trimmed by 2 bases and J by 2 bases, leaving 10 bases between them. The CDR3 loop spans 14 amino acids.

The V and J genes are TRBV6-1 and TRBJ1-2; D unclear. V gave up 2 bases and J gave up 4 bases, with 11 bases separating them. The germline CDR1 and CDR2 sequences are MNHNS and SASEGT. The CDR3 is 14 amino acids. Here the CDR3 reads CASSENAGAYGYTF. As DNA, the CDR3 is TGTGCCAGCAGTGAAAACGCGGGCGCCTATGGCTACACCTTC.

This clone has more than one count but fewer than ten. The chain uses TRBV7-8 and TRBJ1-4; D uncertain. The CDR3 sequence is 15 residues long. Trimming pared 1 base from V and 8 bases from J, leaving 14 bases between. CDR1 is SGHVS, CDR2 FQNEAQ, per germline. The CDR3 loop reads CASSLDPVSGEKLFF. As DNA, the CDR3 is TGTGCCAGCAGCTTAGATCCAGTGTCAGGAGAAAAACTGTTTTTT.

The chain uses TRBV6-5 and TRBJ2-1, with TRBD2 matching over 13 bases. The CDR3 contains 15 residues. V lost 6 bases and J lost 6; bases outside the gene matches: 5. Germline V gene sequence: CDR1 MNHEY, CDR2 SVGAGI. CDR3 coding DNA: TGTGCCAGCAGCTTTACTAGCGGGGGGGCCAATGAGCAGTTCTTC. Protein: CASSFTSGGANEQFF.

This chain joins TRBV29-1 and TRBJ1-2, with a weak D call TRBD1 (5 bases). Germline CDR1 SQVTM, CDR2 ANQGSEA. The germline V and J ends were trimmed by 0 bases and 4 bases, with 18 bases remaining between them. The CDR3 is 16 amino acids. CDR3 region: CSVEDPRGAWIYGYTF. CDR3 bases: TGCAGCGTTGAAGACCCACGTGGGGCTTGGATCTATGGCTACACCTTC.